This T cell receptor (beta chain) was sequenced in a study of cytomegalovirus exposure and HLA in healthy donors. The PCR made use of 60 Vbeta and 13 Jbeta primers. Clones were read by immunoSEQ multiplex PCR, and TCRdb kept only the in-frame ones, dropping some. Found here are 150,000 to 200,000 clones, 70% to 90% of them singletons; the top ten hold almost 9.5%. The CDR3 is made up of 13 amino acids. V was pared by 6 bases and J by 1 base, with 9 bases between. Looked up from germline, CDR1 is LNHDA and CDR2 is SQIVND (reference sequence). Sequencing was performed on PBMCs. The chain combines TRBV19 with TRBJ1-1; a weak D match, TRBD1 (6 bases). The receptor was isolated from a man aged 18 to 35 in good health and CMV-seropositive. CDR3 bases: TGTGCCAGTAGAGGACAGCCGAACACTGAAGCTTTCTTT. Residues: CASRGQPNTEAFF.